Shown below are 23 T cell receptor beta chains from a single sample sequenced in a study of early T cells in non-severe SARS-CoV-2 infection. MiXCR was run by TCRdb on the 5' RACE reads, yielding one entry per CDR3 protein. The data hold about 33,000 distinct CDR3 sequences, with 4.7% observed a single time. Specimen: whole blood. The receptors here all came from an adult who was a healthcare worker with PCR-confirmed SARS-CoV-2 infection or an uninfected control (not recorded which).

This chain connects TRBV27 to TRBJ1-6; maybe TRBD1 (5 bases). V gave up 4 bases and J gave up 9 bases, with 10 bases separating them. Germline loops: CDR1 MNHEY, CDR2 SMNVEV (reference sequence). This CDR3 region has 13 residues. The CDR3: CASSSGRGSPLHF. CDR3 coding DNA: TGTGCCAGCAGTTCCGGTAGGGGTTCACCCCTCCACTTT.

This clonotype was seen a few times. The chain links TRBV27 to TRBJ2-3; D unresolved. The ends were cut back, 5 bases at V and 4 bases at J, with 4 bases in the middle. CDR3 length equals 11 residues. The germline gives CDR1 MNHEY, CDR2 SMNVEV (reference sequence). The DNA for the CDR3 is TGTGCCAGCAGTGGCGCAGATACGCAGTATTTT. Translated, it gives CASSGADTQYF.

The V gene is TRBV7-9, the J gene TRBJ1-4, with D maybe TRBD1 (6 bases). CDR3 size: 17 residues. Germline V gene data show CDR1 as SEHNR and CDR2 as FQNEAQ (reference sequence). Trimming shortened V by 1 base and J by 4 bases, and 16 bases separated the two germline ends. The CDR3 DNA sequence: TGTGCCAGCAGCTTAGGAGGTAGAGGACAGAATAATGAAAAACTGTTTTTT. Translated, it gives CASSLGGRGQNNEKLFF.

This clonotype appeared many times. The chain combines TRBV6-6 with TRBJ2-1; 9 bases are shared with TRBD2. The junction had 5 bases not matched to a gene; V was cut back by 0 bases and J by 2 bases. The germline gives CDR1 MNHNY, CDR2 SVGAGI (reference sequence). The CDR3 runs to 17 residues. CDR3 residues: CASSYSSGGGAYNEQFF. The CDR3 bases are TGTGCCAGCAGTTACTCATCCGGCGGGGGGGCCTACAATGAGCAGTTCTTC.

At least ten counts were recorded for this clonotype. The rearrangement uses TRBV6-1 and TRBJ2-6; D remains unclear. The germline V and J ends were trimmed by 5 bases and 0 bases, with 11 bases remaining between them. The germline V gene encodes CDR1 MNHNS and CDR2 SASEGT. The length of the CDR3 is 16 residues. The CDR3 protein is CASSKLTRSGANVLTF. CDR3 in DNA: TGTGCCAGCAGTAAACTAACTCGCTCTGGGGCCAACGTCCTGACTTTC.

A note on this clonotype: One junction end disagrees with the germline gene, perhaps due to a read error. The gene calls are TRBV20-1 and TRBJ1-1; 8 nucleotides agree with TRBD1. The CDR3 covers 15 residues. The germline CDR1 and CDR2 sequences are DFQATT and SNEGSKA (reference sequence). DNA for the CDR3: TGCAGTGCTAGAGGGCGGCAGGGGGCGAACTCTGAAGCTTTCTTT. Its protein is CSARGRQGANSEAFF.

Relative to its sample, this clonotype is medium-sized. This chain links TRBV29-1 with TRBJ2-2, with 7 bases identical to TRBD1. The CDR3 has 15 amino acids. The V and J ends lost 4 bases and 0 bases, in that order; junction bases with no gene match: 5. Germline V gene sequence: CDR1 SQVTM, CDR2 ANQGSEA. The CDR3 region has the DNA TGCAGCGTTGTCTTGACAGGGTCGAACACCGGGGAGCTGTTTTTT. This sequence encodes CSVVLTGSNTGELFF.

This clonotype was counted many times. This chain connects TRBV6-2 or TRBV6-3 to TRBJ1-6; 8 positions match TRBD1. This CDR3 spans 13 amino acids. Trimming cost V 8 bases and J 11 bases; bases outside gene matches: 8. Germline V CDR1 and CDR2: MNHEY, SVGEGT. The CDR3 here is CASQFGQGAPLHF. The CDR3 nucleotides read TGTGCCAGCCAATTCGGACAGGGCGCACCCCTCCACTTT.

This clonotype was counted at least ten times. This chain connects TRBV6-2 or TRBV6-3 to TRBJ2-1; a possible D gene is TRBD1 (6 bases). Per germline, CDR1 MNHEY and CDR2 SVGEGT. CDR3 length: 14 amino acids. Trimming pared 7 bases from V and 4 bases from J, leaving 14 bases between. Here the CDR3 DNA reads TGTGCCAGCACTCGGACAGCACCTTACAATGAGCAGTTCTTC. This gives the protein CASTRTAPYNEQFF.

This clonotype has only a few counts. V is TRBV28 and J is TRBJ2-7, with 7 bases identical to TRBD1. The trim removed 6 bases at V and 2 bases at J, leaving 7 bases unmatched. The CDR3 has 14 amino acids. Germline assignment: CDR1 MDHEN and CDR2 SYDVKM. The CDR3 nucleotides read TGTGCCAGCAGAACCGACAGGGCGCCCTACGAGCAGTACTTC. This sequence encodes CASRTDRAPYEQYF.

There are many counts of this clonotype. The DNA for the CDR3 is TGTGCCAGCAGTCCCGGACTCCGCAATGAGCAGTTCTTC. Its translation is CASSPGLRNEQFF. V gene TRBV6-2 or TRBV6-3 combines with J gene TRBJ2-1; tentative D call: TRBD2 (5 bases). The CDR3 is 13 amino acids. With 5 bases removed from V and 6 bases from J, the gap between germline ends came to 11 bases. Germline CDR1 MNHEY, CDR2 SVGEGT.

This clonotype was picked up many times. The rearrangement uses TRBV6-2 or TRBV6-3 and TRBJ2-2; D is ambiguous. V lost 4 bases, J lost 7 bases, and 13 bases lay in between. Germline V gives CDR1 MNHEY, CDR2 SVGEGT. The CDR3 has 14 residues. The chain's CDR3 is CASSSKAGGGELFF. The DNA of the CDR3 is TGTGCCAGCAGTTCCAAGGCTGGCGGCGGGGAGCTGTTTTTT.

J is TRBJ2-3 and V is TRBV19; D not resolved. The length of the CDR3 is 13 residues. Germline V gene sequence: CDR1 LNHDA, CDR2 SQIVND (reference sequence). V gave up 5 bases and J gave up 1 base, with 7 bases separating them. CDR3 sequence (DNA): TGTGCCAGTAGTGATTTCGGCACAGATACGCAGTATTTT. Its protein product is CASSDFGTDTQYF.

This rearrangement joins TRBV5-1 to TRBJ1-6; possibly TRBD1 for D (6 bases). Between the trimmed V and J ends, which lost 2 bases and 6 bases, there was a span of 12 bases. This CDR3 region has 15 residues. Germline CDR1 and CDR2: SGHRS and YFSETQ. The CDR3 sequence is CASSFGGSGNSPLHF. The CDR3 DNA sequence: TGCGCCAGCAGCTTCGGGGGCTCGGGTAATTCACCCCTCCACTTT.

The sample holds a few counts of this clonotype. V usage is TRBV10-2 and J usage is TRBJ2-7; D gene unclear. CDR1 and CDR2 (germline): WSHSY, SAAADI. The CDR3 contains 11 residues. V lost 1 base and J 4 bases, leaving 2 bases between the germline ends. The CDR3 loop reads CASSEFYEQYF. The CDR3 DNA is TGCGCCAGCAGTGAGTTTTACGAGCAGTACTTC.

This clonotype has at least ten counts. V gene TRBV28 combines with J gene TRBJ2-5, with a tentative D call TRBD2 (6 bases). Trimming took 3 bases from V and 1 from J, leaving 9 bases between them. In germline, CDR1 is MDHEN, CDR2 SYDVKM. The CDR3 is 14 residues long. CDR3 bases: TGTGCCAGCAGTTTGGGGGACTCCCAAGAGACCCAGTACTTC. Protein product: CASSLGDSQETQYF.

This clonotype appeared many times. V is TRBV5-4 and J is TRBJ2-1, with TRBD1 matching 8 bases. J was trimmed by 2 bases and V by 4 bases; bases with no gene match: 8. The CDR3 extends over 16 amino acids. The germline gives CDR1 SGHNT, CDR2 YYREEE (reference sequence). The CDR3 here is CASSRREQGAYNEQFF. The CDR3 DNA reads TGTGCCAGCAGCCGAAGGGAACAGGGGGCCTACAATGAGCAGTTCTTC.

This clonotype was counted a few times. The CDR3 nucleotides read TGCAGCGTCCAGGGGATTCGCACTGAAGCTTTCTTT. It is translated as CSVQGIRTEAFF. The chain joins TRBV29-1 to TRBJ1-1, with a possible D match to TRBD1 (6 bases). The V gene lost 6 bases and the J gene lost 4 bases, with 12 bases spanning the gap. Germline values: CDR1 SQVTM, CDR2 ANQGSEA. CDR3 length: 12 residues. Complete variable domain (other parts from reference TRBV29-1 and TRBJ1-1): SAVISQKPSRDICQRGTSLTIQCQVDSQVTMMFWYRQQPGQSLTLIATANQGSEATYESGFVIDKFPISRPNLTFSTLTVSNMSPEDSSIYLCSVQGIRTEAFFGQGTRLTVV.

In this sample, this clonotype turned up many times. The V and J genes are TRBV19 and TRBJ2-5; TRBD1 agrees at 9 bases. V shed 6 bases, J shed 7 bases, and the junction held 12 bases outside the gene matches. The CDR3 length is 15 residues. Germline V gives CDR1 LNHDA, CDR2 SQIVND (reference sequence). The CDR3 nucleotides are TGTGCCAGTAGCCCGACGGGACAGGGAAGCGGGACCCAGTACTTC. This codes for CASSPTGQGSGTQYF.

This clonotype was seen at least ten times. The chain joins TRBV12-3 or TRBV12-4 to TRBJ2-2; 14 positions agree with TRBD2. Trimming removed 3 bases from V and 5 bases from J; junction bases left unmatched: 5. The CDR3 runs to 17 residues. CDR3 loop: CASSLRGTSGSTGELFF. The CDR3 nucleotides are TGTGCCAGCAGTTTGAGGGGGACTAGCGGGAGTACCGGGGAGCTGTTTTTT.

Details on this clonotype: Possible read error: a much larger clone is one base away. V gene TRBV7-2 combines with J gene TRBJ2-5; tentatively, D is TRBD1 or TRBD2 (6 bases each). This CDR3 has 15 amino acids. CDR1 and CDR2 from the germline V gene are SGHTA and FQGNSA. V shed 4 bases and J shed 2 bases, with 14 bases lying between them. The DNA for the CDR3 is TGTGCCAGCAGCTCCAACCGGGGGACACAAGAGACCCAGTACTTC. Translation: CASSSNRGTQETQYF. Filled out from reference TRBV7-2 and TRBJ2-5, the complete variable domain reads GAGVSQSPSNKVTEKGKDVELRCDPISGHTALYWYRQSLGQGLEFLIYFQGNSAPDKSGLPSDRFSAERTGGSVSTLTIQRTQQEDSAVYLCASSSNRGTQETQYFGPGTRLLVL.

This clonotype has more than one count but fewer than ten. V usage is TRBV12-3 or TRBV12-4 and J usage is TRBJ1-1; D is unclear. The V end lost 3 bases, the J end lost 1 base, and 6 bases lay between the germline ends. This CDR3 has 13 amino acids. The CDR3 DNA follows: TGTGCCAGCAGTTTTGGCGGGAACACTGAAGCTTTCTTT. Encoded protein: CASSFGGNTEAFF.

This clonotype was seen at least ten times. Here the CDR3 reads CASSERTGGGFNEQFF. DNA for the CDR3: TGTGCCAGCAGTGAACGGACAGGGGGCGGTTTTAATGAGCAGTTCTTC. The genes are TRBV6-4 and TRBJ2-1; 11 bases align to TRBD1. CDR1 and CDR2 from the germline V gene are MRHNA and SNTAGT. The CDR3 runs to 16 residues. J was trimmed by 7 bases and V by 3 bases; bases with no gene match: 8.